The 18 T cell receptor beta chains in this list originate from one sample, sequenced in a study of cytomegalovirus exposure and HLA in healthy donors. In the PCR, 60 Vbeta and 13 Jbeta primers were used. Data came from immunoSEQ multiplex PCR; TCRdb stores just in-frame clones and leaves some out. The sample holds more than 130,000 clones, around three quarters seen once. What was sequenced was PBMCs. These receptors were collected from a man aged 40-55 years in good health and CMV-seropositive.

The chain recombines TRBV29-1 with TRBJ1-1; 10 bases agree with TRBD1. V lost 5 bases to trimming and J lost 0 bases; unmatched junction nucleotides: 12. CDR1 and CDR2 (germline): SQVTM, ANQGSEA. This CDR3 spans 17 amino acids. The chain's CDR3 is CSVLKKDRGPLNTEAFF. The CDR3 DNA reads TGCAGCGTTCTAAAGAAAGACAGGGGGCCCTTGAACACTGAAGCTTTCTTT.

The J gene is TRBJ2-1, the V gene TRBV5-1, with D tentatively TRBD2 (6 bases). Germline CDR1 and CDR2: SGHRS and YFSETQ. This CDR3 has 18 residues. Trimming pared 6 bases from V and 6 bases from J, leaving 28 bases between. The CDR3 loop reads CASTSSPRRIAESNEQFF. In nucleotides, the CDR3 is TGCGCCAGCACCTCCTCTCCTCGGCGGATAGCGGAGTCCAATGAGCAGTTCTTC.

The chain joins TRBV5-1 to TRBJ2-7, with 12 bases aligning to TRBD1. The J segment lost 4 bases and the V segment lost 4 bases, leaving 6 bases of the junction unmatched. This CDR3 has 15 residues. Looked up from germline, CDR1 is SGHRS and CDR2 is YFSETQ. Here the CDR3 reads CASSPGTGGGYEQYF. The CDR3 nucleotides are TGCGCCAGCAGCCCGGGGACAGGGGGCGGATACGAGCAGTACTTC.

The chain combines TRBV9 with TRBJ2-1; 14 bases fit TRBD2. Trimming at V came to 4 bases and at J to 9 bases, leaving 9 bases not matched to a gene. Looked up from germline, CDR1 is SGDLS and CDR2 is YYNGEE. The CDR3 has 16 amino acids. This CDR3 reads CASSRGLAGVSGEQFF. The CDR3 coding sequence is TGTGCCAGCAGCAGGGGACTAGCGGGAGTAAGTGGTGAGCAGTTCTTC.

This clone was picked up a small number of times. J is TRBJ2-7 and V is TRBV28, with a tentative D call TRBD2 (5 bases). Trimming cost V 3 bases and J 1 base, with 13 bases left between them. This CDR3 region has 15 residues. Germline V gene lookup returns CDR1 MDHEN and CDR2 SYDVKM. The CDR3 coding sequence is TGTGCCAGCAGTTTCGTCGGACTCCCGTCCTACGAGCAGTACTTC. This sequence encodes CASSFVGLPSYEQYF.

J is TRBJ2-5 and V is TRBV7-9, with 12 bases fitting TRBD2. This CDR3 region has 15 residues. The junction had 5 bases not matched to a gene; V was cut back by 5 bases and J by 4 bases. Germline CDR1 is SEHNR and CDR2 is FQNEAQ (reference sequence). The CDR3 DNA reads TGTGCCAGCAGCCACGGACTAGCGGGGCTAGAGACCCAGTACTTC. It translates to CASSHGLAGLETQYF.

CDR3 protein: CASSRSSTDTQYF. CDR3 sequence (DNA): TGTGCCAGTAGCCGGTCTAGCACAGATACGCAGTATTTT. The chain links TRBV19 to TRBJ2-3; D is uncertain. Germline CDR1 reads LNHDA; CDR2 reads SQIVND (reference sequence). The V end lost 6 bases, the J end lost 0 bases, and 7 bases lay between the germline ends. This CDR3 comprises 13 residues.

The chain carries TRBV5-1 and TRBJ2-5; TRBD1 matches 9 bases. V lost 1 base and J lost 1; bases outside the gene matches: 11. This CDR3 spans 18 amino acids. Germline lookup yields CDR1 SGHRS and CDR2 YFSETQ. The CDR3 coding sequence is TGCGCCAGCAGCTTGACGGGGAGGACAGGGGTTCTCCAAGAGACCCAGTACTTC. It specifies CASSLTGRTGVLQETQYF.

There are a few counts of this clone. The CDR3 nucleotides are TGTGCCAGCAGCTTCCCCGGGACAGGGGACGGCAATTCACCCCTCCACTTT. Its translation: CASSFPGTGDGNSPLHF. J is TRBJ1-6 and V is TRBV5-4; 10 bases map to TRBD1. After removal of 2 bases from V and 7 bases from J, the junction contained 9 bases not matched to a gene. The CDR3 runs to 17 residues. Germline CDR1 and CDR2: SGHNT and YYREEE (reference sequence).

The chain joins TRBV5-4 to TRBJ2-1, with 12 bases lining up with TRBD2. The V segment lost 2 bases and the J segment 8 bases; nucleotides outside the gene matches: 8. The CDR3 spans 16 residues. Germline V gene data show CDR1 as SGHNT and CDR2 as YYREEE (reference sequence). Written as DNA, the CDR3 is TGTGCCAGCAGCTTTACACTAGCGGGGGGCAAAGATGAGCAGTTCTTC. This gives the protein CASSFTLAGGKDEQFF.

The chain employs TRBV27 and TRBJ2-6; TRBD1 might be the D (5 bases). The CDR3 has 17 amino acids. Germline V gene lookup returns CDR1 MNHEY and CDR2 SMNVEV (reference sequence). The ends were cut back, 5 bases at V and 0 bases at J, with 14 bases in the middle. The CDR3 DNA reads as TGTGCCAGCAGTCCCTTAGACAGCTACTCTGGGGCCAACGTCCTGACTTTC. Its protein product is CASSPLDSYSGANVLTF. Supplemented by reference TRBV27 and TRBJ2-6, the full variable domain reads EAQVTQNPRYLITVTGKKLTVTCSQNMNHEYMSWYRQDPGLGLRQIYYSMNVEVTDKGDVPEGYKVSRKEKRNFPLILESPSPNQTSLYFCASSPLDSYSGANVLTFGAGSRLTVL.

V and J are TRBV7-2 and TRBJ1-3; no clear D. The CDR3 is 15 amino acids. Germline loops: CDR1 SGHTA, CDR2 FQGNSA. V was pared by 2 bases and J by 2 bases, with 10 bases between. This chain's CDR3 is CASSLIGLTGNTIYF. CDR3 sequence (DNA): TGTGCCAGCAGCTTAATTGGCTTAACTGGAAACACCATATATTTT.

The chain links TRBV6-5 to TRBJ2-7; possible D gene TRBD2, 5 bases. The germline V gene has CDR1 MNHEY and CDR2 SVGAGI. This CDR3 contains 13 residues. Trimming cost V 6 bases and J 7 bases, with 16 bases left between them. The CDR3 protein is CASRSGLLGEQYF. CDR3 DNA sequence: TGTGCCAGCAGGAGCGGACTCCTAGGGGAGCAGTACTTC.

CDR3 DNA: TGTGCCAGCAGCCCCCGGCCGGGACTAGCGGGGTCCAATGAGCAGTTCTTC. Amino acid sequence: CASSPRPGLAGSNEQFF. The V gene is TRBV9, the J gene TRBJ2-1; the match to TRBD2 covers 13 bases. The V gene's germline CDR1 is SGDLS and CDR2 YYNGEE. The CDR3 contains 17 residues. With V trimmed by 4 bases and J by 6 bases, 10 bases remained unmatched.

This chain uses TRBV19 with TRBJ1-5, with D possibly matching TRBD1 (5 bases). This CDR3 contains 15 residues. V was trimmed by 6 bases and J by 0 bases, leaving 12 bases between them. CDR1 is LNHDA, CDR2 SQIVND, per germline (reference sequence). Here the CDR3 DNA reads TGTGCCAGTAGATTGACAGCATCTAGCAATCAGCCCCAGCATTTT. Its protein product is CASRLTASSNQPQHF.

CDR3 sequence (DNA): TGTGCCAGCAGGCTGTACGACAGGGCCCACTCTGGAAACACCATATATTTT. It yields the protein CASRLYDRAHSGNTIYF. V is TRBV2 and J is TRBJ1-3, with 7 positions matching TRBD1. CDR1 SNHLY and CDR2 FYNNEI come from the germline V gene. Trimming at V came to 6 bases and at J to 0 bases, leaving 11 bases not matched to a gene. The CDR3 length is 17 residues.

This clone was picked up a small number of times. The rearrangement joins TRBV29-1 to TRBJ2-5; D uncertain. The V gene lost 3 bases and the J gene lost 8 bases, with 7 bases spanning the gap. The CDR3 is 10 residues long. Germline-derived CDR1 and CDR2 are SQVTM and ANQGSEA. In nucleotides, the CDR3 is TGCAGCGTTGACGTCGGTACCCAGTACTTC. Its translation: CSVDVGTQYF.

The chain recombines TRBV4-3 with TRBJ2-2, with 11 bases matching TRBD2. The CDR3 extends over 15 amino acids. Germline V gene data show CDR1 as LGHNA and CDR2 as YSLEER. Trimming took 4 bases from V and 4 from J; bases not matched to a gene: 2. In DNA, the CDR3 is TGCGCCAGCAGCCTAGGGACTAGCGGCACCGGGGAGCTGTTTTTT. It encodes CASSLGTSGTGELFF.